This is a list of T cell receptor beta chains from one sample in a study of OX40 agonist ivuxolimab in advanced cancers. Repertoires were generated with immunoSEQ multiplex PCR, while TCRdb's copy carries only in-frame clones and drops some. The sample records some 60,000 clones, about 89% being singletons. The material was CD4+ or CD8+ T cells sorted from blood, obtained in a trial of the OX40 agonist ivuxolimab. These receptors all come from an adult with an advanced solid tumor such as melanoma, head and neck, liver or kidney cancer. Both conserved end residues are part of each CDR3. Each record gives: clone size, V gene, J gene, CDR3 length, D gene, CDR3 DNA, CDR3 protein. D genes are given only for firm matches. Some rows mark clone size as missing; the rest say once, few, many or name a class of expanded clone.

-	TRBV18	TRBJ2-1	15	TRBD2	TGTGCCAGCTCACCATTACTAGCGAGGAATAATGAGCAGTTCTTC	CASSPLLARNNEQFF
-	TRBV7-3	TRBJ1-3	15	-	TGTGCCAGCAGCTTCTCTCAGGGCTCTGGAAACACCATATATTTT	CASSFSQGSGNTIYF
-	TRBV7-2	TRBJ2-7	15	-	TGTGCCAGCAGCTTACTCCCCAGGAAGGGACGCGAGCAGTACTTC	CASSLLPRKGREQYF
-	TRBV5-1	TRBJ2-7	17	TRBD2	TGCGCCAGCAGCTCTGGACGGATAGCGGGAGCAGCCTACGAGCAGTACTTC	CASSSGRIAGAAYEQYF
-	TRBV11-3	TRBJ2-3	13	-	TGTGCCAGCAACCTCAGGGGAACAGATACGCAGTATTTT	CASNLRGTDTQYF
once	TRBV5-1	TRBJ1-4	14	-	TGCGCCAGCAGCCTCCGGAGGGGGGAGGAAAAACTGTTTTTT	CASSLRRGEEKLFF
-	TRBV7-3	TRBJ2-1	13	-	TGTGCCAGCACCAGTTTCCCGGGGAATGAGCAGTTCTTC	CASTSFPGNEQFF
once	TRBV5-6	TRBJ1-1	13	-	TGTGCCAGCAGCTTGGCCGGAGTCAGGGGCGGGATCTTT	CASSLAGVRGGIF
-	TRBV29-1	TRBJ1-1	14	-	TGCAGCCCAAGCGACAGGAGGGGGAACACTGAAGCTTTCTTT	CSPSDRRGNTEAFF
-	TRBV18	TRBJ2-1	13	-	TGTGCCAGCTCACCGTCCCGCGTGGGGGAGCAGTTCTTC	CASSPSRVGEQFF
few	TRBV7-9	TRBJ1-2	11	-	TGTGCCAGCAGCCCAGGCACTGGCTACACCTTC	CASSPGTGYTF
-	TRBV27	TRBJ2-7	15	-	TGTGCCAGCAGTTTAGAGGGACGGAGCTCCTACGAGCAGTACTTC	CASSLEGRSSYEQYF
-	TRBV6-6	TRBJ2-1	15	-	TGTGCCAGCAGTTCTGCGGGATGGTCCTACAATGAGCAGTTCTTC	CASSSAGWSYNEQFF
once	TRBV28	TRBJ2-7	13	TRBD2	TGTGCCAGCAGGGAAGGACTAGCGGACGAGCAGTACTTC	CASREGLADEQYF
-	TRBV4-2	TRBJ2-3	16	TRBD2	TGTGCCAGCAGCCAAGGACTAGCGGATGGCACAGATACGCAGTATTTT	CASSQGLADGTDTQYF
-	TRBV29-1	TRBJ2-7	12	-	TGCAGCGTGGGGAAAACTAACTACGAGCAGTACTTC	CSVGKTNYEQYF
-	TRBV9	TRBJ2-5	16	TRBD1	TGTGCCAGCAGCGTACGTCCGGGACAGGGTTTGGAGACCCAGTACTTC	CASSVRPGQGLETQYF
-	TRBV6-6	TRBJ2-3	15	TRBD2	TGTGCCGCCCGTTCTAGCGGGGTCCGCACAGATACGCAGTATTTT	CAARSSGVRTDTQYF
-	TRBV28	TRBJ1-2	15	-	TGTGCCAGCAGTTCAGCCCTCGGGAGGGGAAGAGGCTACACCTTC	CASSSALGRGRGYTF
few	TRBV14	TRBJ1-1	13	TRBD1	TGTGCCAGCAGCATAAGGACAGGCACTGAAGCTTTCTTT	CASSIRTGTEAFF
-	TRBV5-1	TRBJ2-1	17	TRBD2	TGCGCCAGCAGCTATCGACTAGCGGGAGGGTCCTACAATGAGCAGTTCTTC	CASSYRLAGGSYNEQFF
-	TRBV7-9	TRBJ2-7	15	-	TGTGCCAGCAGCTCCCGTAGCGCAAAATCCTACGAGCAGTACTTC	CASSSRSAKSYEQYF
-	TRBV7-3	TRBJ2-3	15	TRBD2	TGTGCCAGCAGCTTGGGGACTAGTGGCACAGATACGCAGTATTTT	CASSLGTSGTDTQYF
-	TRBV4-1	TRBJ2-1	11	-	TGCGCCAGCAGCCAAGAAGACGAGCAGTTCTTC	CASSQEDEQFF
-	TRBV19	TRBJ1-1	14	-	TGTGCCAGTAGTCCCGCAAGAATGAACACTGAAGCTTTCTTT	CASSPARMNTEAFF
-	TRBV10-1	TRBJ2-5	15	TRBD2	TGCGCCAGCAGTGAAAGTAGCGGGAGAGGTGAGACCCAGTACTTC	CASSESSGRGETQYF
-	TRBV7-9	TRBJ1-5	13	-	TGTGCCAGCAGCTCAACCCAAAATCAGCCCCAGCATTTT	CASSSTQNQPQHF
-	TRBV7-2	TRBJ1-5	14	-	TGTGCCAGCAGCTACGGGAATAGCAATCAGCCCCAGCATTTT	CASSYGNSNQPQHF
-	TRBV18	TRBJ2-7	15	TRBD2	TGTGCCAGCTCACCACCGTCGGGGCCGGGAGGCGAGCAGTACTTC	CASSPPSGPGGEQYF
-	TRBV7-9	TRBJ2-2	17	TRBD2	TGTGCCAGCAGCTTAGTGATAGCGGGAGGGAACACCGGGGAGCTGTTTTTT	CASSLVIAGGNTGELFF
-	TRBV2	TRBJ2-7	14	TRBD1	TGTGCCAGCAGTGGGGACAGGGGGTCCTACGAGCAGTACTTC	CASSGDRGSYEQYF
-	TRBV11-2	TRBJ2-7	13	-	TGTGCCAGCAGCTTAGGGTTAGCCGGGGAGCAGTACTTC	CASSLGLAGEQYF
-	TRBV7-3	TRBJ2-3	15	TRBD2	TGTGCCAGCGGATTGACTAGCGGGAGCACAGATACGCAGTATTTT	CASGLTSGSTDTQYF
-	TRBV10-2	TRBJ2-7	15	TRBD2	TGCGCCAGCAGGGATCAACTAGCGGGCTCCTACGAGCAGTACTTC	CASRDQLAGSYEQYF
-	TRBV18	TRBJ1-1	14	TRBD1	TGTGCCAGCTCAAAGGACAGGGGGAACACTGAAGCTTTCTTT	CASSKDRGNTEAFF
-	TRBV7-2	TRBJ1-3	15	-	TGTGCCAGCAGCTTAACGTTCCTCTCTGGAAACACCATATATTTT	CASSLTFLSGNTIYF